These 22 T cell receptor beta chains came from one sample sequenced in a study of early T cells in non-severe SARS-CoV-2 infection. Using its own MiXCR run on the 5' RACE reads, TCRdb lists one record per CDR3 protein. The table has 65,000 to 95,000 distinct CDR3 sequences, 14% seen once. Sequencing was carried out using whole blood. The receptors come from an adult who was a healthcare worker with PCR-confirmed SARS-CoV-2 infection or an uninfected control (not recorded which).

In this sample, this clonotype turned up many times. V usage is TRBV7-9 and J usage is TRBJ1-2; 7 positions agree with TRBD1. CDR3 length equals 14 residues. Germline V CDR1 and CDR2: SEHNR, FQNEAQ (reference sequence). The junction had 6 bases not matched to a gene; V was cut back by 5 bases and J by 3 bases. The CDR3 nucleotides are TGTGCCAGCAGCATAACAGGGGTTCACTATGGCTACACCTTC. Translated: CASSITGVHYGYTF.

The gene calls are TRBV19 and TRBJ2-2, with 8 bases that match TRBD2. Germline V gene lookup returns CDR1 LNHDA and CDR2 SQIVND (reference sequence). J lost 3 bases, V lost 3 bases, and 0 bases had no gene match. CDR3 length: 14 amino acids. In DNA form, the CDR3 reads TGTGCCAGTAGTATCGGGGGGGACACCGGGGAGCTGTTTTTT. Its protein is CASSIGGDTGELFF.

This clonotype was detected once. The CDR3 loop is CASSLVPQGYTQYF. The DNA for the CDR3 is TGTGCCAGCAGCTTAGTCCCCCAGGGCTATACGCAGTATTTT. The chain uses TRBV7-8 and TRBJ2-3, with a tentative D call TRBD1 (5 bases). The germline V gene encodes CDR1 SGHVS and CDR2 FQNEAQ. The V end lost 1 base, the J end lost 7 bases, and 12 bases lay between the germline ends. The CDR3 length is 14 residues.

This clonotype was detected many times. The rearrangement uses TRBV29-1 and TRBJ1-2; no firm D call. The V gene lost 7 bases and the J gene lost 5 bases, with 11 bases spanning the gap. The CDR3 is made up of 11 amino acids. In germline, CDR1 is SQVTM, CDR2 ANQGSEA. CDR3 amino acids: CSGTDNYGYTF. As DNA, the CDR3 is TGCAGCGGTACAGATAATTATGGCTACACCTTC.

The chain joins TRBV29-1 to TRBJ1-4; possibly TRBD1 for D (6 bases). CDR3 length: 14 amino acids. V was trimmed by 3 bases and J by 5 bases, leaving 13 bases between them. Germline V CDR1 and CDR2: SQVTM, ANQGSEA. CDR3 in DNA: TGCAGCGTTGACGAACAGGGAGCGAATGAAAAACTGTTTTTT. This encodes CSVDEQGANEKLFF.

The chain is built from TRBV11-2 and TRBJ1-1; D not certain. CDR1 is SGHAT and CDR2 is FQNNGV in the germline V gene. V was clipped by 1 base and J by 9 bases, with 12 bases between them. The CDR3 has 13 residues. CDR3 region: CASSLVWENQAFF. The CDR3 coding sequence is TGTGCCAGCAGCTTAGTCTGGGAAAATCAAGCTTTCTTT. The variable domain in full, completed from reference TRBV11-2 and TRBJ1-1, reads EAGVAQSPRYKIIEKRQSVAFWCNPISGHATLYWYQQILGQGPKLLIQFQNNGVVDDSQLPKDRFSAERLKGVDSTLKIQPAKLEDSAVYLCASSLVWENQAFFGQGTRLTVV.

This sequence joins TRBV5-1 and TRBJ1-4; 8 nucleotides match TRBD1. The CDR3 has 14 residues. V was pared by 4 bases and J by 8 bases, with 7 bases of the junction left unmatched. Germline CDR1 SGHRS, CDR2 YFSETQ. In nucleotides, the CDR3 is TGCGCCAGCAGCGCCGGGACAGGTTCAGAAAAACTGTTTTTT. Protein product: CASSAGTGSEKLFF.

The table lists this clonotype with a count of one. The V and J genes are TRBV20-1 and TRBJ1-1; D is unresolved. This CDR3 has 15 residues. With 0 bases removed from V and 0 bases from J, the gap between germline ends came to 11 bases. Germline values: CDR1 DFQATT, CDR2 SNEGSKA (reference sequence). As DNA, the CDR3 is TGCAGTGCTAGAGAGGCCGTGCCAATGAACACTGAAGCTTTCTTT. Its protein is CSAREAVPMNTEAFF.

This clonotype was observed many times. The genes are TRBV6-5 and TRBJ2-7; no firm D call. Trimming removed 6 bases from V and 2 bases from J, with 14 bases in between. Germline lookup yields CDR1 MNHEY and CDR2 SVGAGI. The CDR3 runs to 14 residues. The CDR3 DNA reads TGTGCCAGCAGACCAGACACTTGGGCCTACGAGCAGTACTTC. It specifies CASRPDTWAYEQYF.

This clonotype was counted only a few times. This chain links TRBV28 with TRBJ1-1; D gene uncertain. V dropped 2 bases and J dropped 11 bases, with 12 bases sitting between them. Germline V lookup: CDR1 MDHEN, CDR2 SYDVKM. The CDR3 runs 12 residues. The CDR3 is CASSLEFSWAFF. The CDR3 bases are TGTGCCAGCAGTTTAGAGTTTTCCTGGGCTTTCTTT.

V is TRBV14 and J is TRBJ1-2; maybe TRBD1 (6 bases). This CDR3 is built from 14 residues. The germline CDR1 and CDR2 sequences are SGHDN and FVKESK. The V gene lost 4 bases and the J gene lost 5 bases, with 14 bases spanning the gap. The CDR3: CASSLGGTTYGYTF. The CDR3 nucleotides are TGTGCCAGCAGCCTAGGGGGGACGACTTATGGCTACACCTTC.

In this sample, this clonotype turned up many times. V usage is TRBV18 and J usage is TRBJ2-2, with D perhaps given as TRBD1 or TRBD2 (6 bases each). The CDR3 has 16 residues. V was clipped by 6 bases and J by 6 bases, with 20 bases between them. CDR1 KGHSH and CDR2 LQKENI come from the germline V gene. The CDR3 nucleotides are TGTGCCAGCTCGCCAGGAGGGGGACTTTCGTCCGGGGAGCTGTTTTTT. Amino acids: CASSPGGGLSSGELFF.

The rearrangement links TRBV5-1 to TRBJ2-1; 11 nucleotides agree with TRBD2. The CDR3 runs 15 residues. Trimming removed 4 bases from V and 3 bases from J; junction bases left unmatched: 3. Germline V gene sequence: CDR1 SGHRS, CDR2 YFSETQ. DNA for the CDR3: TGCGCCAGCAGCCCGACTAGCGGGGACTACAATGAGCAGTTCTTC. Amino acid sequence: CASSPTSGDYNEQFF.

V is TRBV11-2 and J is TRBJ1-1; TRBD1 matches at 8 bases. Unmatched junction bases numbered 18, after V lost 8 bases and J lost 4 bases. Germline CDR1 SGHAT, CDR2 FQNNGV. CDR3 size: 17 residues. The DNA for the CDR3 is TGTGCCAGCTCCCGGTCGCTTTTGAGACAGGGGACCACTGAAGCTTTCTTT. Encoded protein: CASSRSLLRQGTTEAFF.

This clonotype has a handful of counts. The V call is TRBV9, the J call TRBJ2-3; maybe TRBD2 (6 bases). Trimming left V 3 bases short and J 0 bases short, with 14 bases between. The CDR3 covers 16 residues. CDR1 SGDLS and CDR2 YYNGEE come from the germline V gene. CDR3 protein: CASSARDFHSTDTQYF. CDR3 DNA: TGTGCCAGCAGCGCCCGGGACTTTCATAGCACAGATACGCAGTATTTT.

J is TRBJ2-7 and V is TRBV28, with D possibly TRBD2 on 6 matching bases. This CDR3 spans 16 amino acids. The V end lost 3 bases, the J end lost 2 bases, and 17 bases lay between the germline ends. The V gene's germline CDR1 is MDHEN and CDR2 SYDVKM. In DNA form, the CDR3 reads TGTGCCAGCAGTTTCCCAAAGCAGGGAGGCACCTACGAGCAGTACTTC. As protein: CASSFPKQGGTYEQYF.

This clonotype has ten or more counts. The chain is built from TRBV11-3 and TRBJ2-3, with a tentative D call TRBD2 (6 bases). Per the germline V gene, CDR1 is SGHNT and CDR2 is YENEEA. CDR3 length: 14 residues. The ends were cut back, 1 base at V and 6 bases at J, with 11 bases in the middle. In DNA form, the CDR3 reads TGTGCCAGCAGCTTAGGGGACTCCTTCGATACGCAGTATTTT. Amino acid sequence: CASSLGDSFDTQYF.

V and J are TRBV6-5 and TRBJ1-6, with D unresolved. The CDR3 totals 17 residues. CDR1 is MNHEY and CDR2 is SVGAGI in the germline V gene. V was shortened by 0 bases and J by 0 bases, with 9 bases between the two germline ends. The CDR3 DNA is TGTGCCAGCAGTTACTCTAGGCAGGACTCCTATAATTCACCCCTCCACTTT. Its protein product is CASSYSRQDSYNSPLHF.

The sample holds a few counts of this clonotype. The chain uses TRBV4-3 and TRBJ2-1, with D maybe TRBD2 (5 bases). The V end lost 1 base, the J end lost 7 bases, and 20 bases lay between the germline ends. CDR1 and CDR2 from the germline V gene are LGHNA and YSLEER. The CDR3 runs 17 residues. Here the CDR3 reads CASSQVARASGGNEQFF. In DNA form, the CDR3 reads TGCGCCAGCAGCCAAGTCGCCCGGGCAAGCGGTGGTAATGAGCAGTTCTTC.

This clonotype occurred many times. The chain is built from TRBV5-5 and TRBJ1-1; the D gene is possibly TRBD1 (5 bases). The germline V gene has CDR1 SGHKS and CDR2 YYEKEE (reference sequence). The CDR3 contains 15 residues. The V and J ends lost 2 bases and 6 bases respectively, with 17 bases between them. CDR3 bases: TGTGCCAGCAGCTTAAGCGGAGGGGTTAGCGCTGAAGCTTTCTTT. It specifies CASSLSGGVSAEAFF.

V usage is TRBV9 and J usage is TRBJ1-2, with a tentative D call TRBD1 (6 bases). V lost 4 bases, J lost 7 bases, and 17 bases lay in between. The CDR3 length is 14 residues. CDR1 and CDR2 from the germline V gene are SGDLS and YYNGEE. CDR3 nucleotides: TGTGCCAGCAGCCTGCGACAGGATGGCTTTGGCTACACCTTC. This encodes CASSLRQDGFGYTF.

This clonotype was seen repeatedly, ten times or more. This chain joins TRBV20-1 and TRBJ2-5, with D tentatively TRBD1 or TRBD2 (5 bases each). The CDR3 spans 18 residues. Germline V CDR1 and CDR2: DFQATT, SNEGSKA (reference sequence). V was clipped by 2 bases and J by 0 bases, with 22 bases between them. The DNA for the CDR3 is TGCAGTGCTAGACCCCCCGCGGTGAGGGGCTCGTACCAAGAGACCCAGTACTTC. This codes for CSARPPAVRGSYQETQYF.